The 30 T cell receptor beta chains presented below share a single source sample, sequenced in a study of T cell responses to AZD1222 COVID-19 vaccine. The table came from immunoSEQ multiplex PCR; TCRdb's copy has only in-frame clones and leaves some out. Counted here are more than 90,000 clones, more than 70% occurring once; the ten biggest clones make up 17%. The source material was peripheral blood, sampled 28 days after the second AZD1222 dose. The receptors come from an adult who received the AZD1222 COVID-19 vaccine.

The rearrangement joins TRBV28 to TRBJ1-1, with D tentatively TRBD1 (5 bases). The CDR3 spans 15 residues. V lost 7 bases and J lost 1, with 16 bases in between. From germline, CDR1 is MDHEN and CDR2 SYDVKM. Here the CDR3 reads CASKGLGTGNTEAFF. CDR3 DNA sequence: TGTGCCAGCAAGGGCCTCGGGACGGGGAACACTGAAGCTTTCTTT. Together with reference TRBV28 and TRBJ1-1, the CDR3 gives the full variable domain: DVKVTQSSRYLVKRTGEKVFLECVQDMDHENMFWYRQDPGLGLRLIYFSYDVKMKEKGDIPEGYSVSREKKERFSLILESASTNQTSMYLCASKGLGTGNTEAFFGQGTRLTVV.

CDR3 nucleotide sequence: TGTGCCAGCTCACTTCGGACCGACCACTATGGCTACACCTTC. This gives the protein CASSLRTDHYGYTF. The chain carries TRBV18 and TRBJ1-2, with D uncertain. V gave up 4 bases and J gave up 3 bases, with 12 bases separating them. The germline gives CDR1 KGHSH, CDR2 LQKENI. This CDR3 has 14 residues.

This clone has more than one count but fewer than ten. The chain is built from TRBV5-1 and TRBJ1-3, with 11 bases that match TRBD1. Germline CDR1 SGHRS, CDR2 YFSETQ. With V trimmed by 3 bases and J by 1 base, 3 bases remained unmatched. The CDR3 runs 16 residues. The CDR3 protein is CASSWGQGDSGNTIYF. The CDR3 DNA sequence: TGCGCCAGCAGCTGGGGACAGGGGGATTCTGGAAACACCATATATTTT.

The V call is TRBV7-8, the J call TRBJ2-2; either TRBD1 or TRBD2 may supply D (5 bases each). Germline V gene data show CDR1 as SGHVS and CDR2 as FQNEAQ. This CDR3 is 15 amino acids long. Trimming left V 5 bases short and J 1 base short, with 11 bases between. CDR3 sequence reads: CASSPVGENTGELFF. The CDR3 DNA reads as TGTGCCAGCAGCCCAGTGGGGGAGAACACCGGGGAGCTGTTTTTT.

The rearrangement uses TRBV11-2 and TRBJ2-7; the match to TRBD2 covers 12 bases. Germline-derived CDR1 and CDR2 are SGHAT and FQNNGV. The junction had 12 bases not matched to a gene; V was cut back by 5 bases and J by 4 bases. The CDR3 runs 17 residues. The CDR3 here is CASSVTLGTSGPYEQYF. Written as DNA, the CDR3 is TGTGCCAGCAGCGTTACCCTCGGGACTAGCGGGCCGTACGAGCAGTACTTC.

The chain employs TRBV7-9 and TRBJ1-1, with D possibly TRBD1 on 5 matching bases. The CDR3 has 15 amino acids. Looked up from germline, CDR1 is SEHNR and CDR2 is FQNEAQ (reference sequence). V lost 5 bases and J 1 base, leaving 14 bases between the germline ends. For the CDR3, the DNA is TGTGCCAGCAGCCCCCCGGGACGGAAGAACACTGAAGCTTTCTTT. This translates into CASSPPGRKNTEAFF. Complete variable domain (other parts from reference TRBV7-9 and TRBJ1-1): DTGVSQNPRHKITKRGQNVTFRCDPISEHNRLYWYRQTLGQGPEFLTYFQNEAQLEKSRLLSDRFSAERPKGSFSTLEIQRTEQGDSAMYLCASSPPGRKNTEAFFGQGTRLTVV.

J is TRBJ2-7 and V is TRBV9; 10 bases agree with TRBD2. CDR1 is SGDLS, CDR2 YYNGEE, per germline. J lost 5 bases, V lost 3 bases, and 11 bases had no gene match. This CDR3 comprises 16 residues. The CDR3 DNA is TGTGCCAGCAGCGCGAGTCCACTAGCGGGACTCCACGAGCAGTACTTC. It specifies CASSASPLAGLHEQYF. The full variable domain, completed using reference TRBV9 and TRBJ2-7, is DSGVTQTPKHLITATGQRVTLRCSPRSGDLSVYWYQQSLDQGLQFLIQYYNGEERAKGNILERFSAQQFPDLHSELNLSSLELGDSALYFCASSASPLAGLHEQYFGPGTRLTVT.

The chain joins TRBV28 to TRBJ2-7; D call uncertain. This CDR3 has 13 amino acids. V was clipped by 10 bases and J by 7 bases, with 20 bases between them. Germline V gene lookup returns CDR1 MDHEN and CDR2 SYDVKM. The CDR3 bases are TGTGCCACCTCATGGACGGTTTTTGGGGAGCAGTACTTC. This codes for CATSWTVFGEQYF.

The V gene is TRBV3-1 (or the pseudogene TRBV3-2), the J gene TRBJ1-5; D call uncertain. Looked up from germline, CDR1 is LGHDT and CDR2 is YNNKEL (reference sequence). The V gene lost 2 bases and the J gene lost 15 bases, with 17 bases spanning the gap. The CDR3 contains 13 residues. The CDR3 nucleotides are TGTGCCAGCAGCCAAAAAACCCCCTCCCGGGCGCATTTT. As protein: CASSQKTPSRAHF.

The chain has TRBV2 and TRBJ2-7; D is uncertain. Trimming stripped 4 bases from V and 4 bases from J, with 11 bases between. Germline CDR1 reads SNHLY; CDR2 reads FYNNEI. CDR3 length equals 13 residues. DNA of the CDR3: TGTGCCAGCAGTGGCGGACCCTCGTACGAGCAGTACTTC. Its protein is CASSGGPSYEQYF.

This clone was seen a single time. V gene TRBV30 combines with J gene TRBJ1-6; unclear D gene. The germline CDR1 and CDR2 sequences are GTSNPN and SVGIG (reference sequence). Between the trimmed V and J ends, which lost 5 bases and 7 bases, there was a span of 9 bases. The CDR3 has 12 amino acids. The CDR3 DNA reads as TGTGCCTGGGGACGGATCAATTCACCCCTCCACTTT. Its protein is CAWGRINSPLHF.

With regard to this clone: Just one base apart from a much larger clone, this may be a read error. V is TRBV2 and J is TRBJ2-2; D is undetermined. The length of the CDR3 is 13 residues. The V and J ends lost 5 bases and 1 base respectively, with 5 bases between them. Germline CDR1 reads SNHLY; CDR2 reads FYNNEI. The CDR3 nucleotides read TGTGCCAGCAGTTCAGGGAACACCGGGGAGCTGTTTTTT. Amino acids: CASSSGNTGELFF.

This clone was counted between two and nine times. This chain uses TRBV28 with TRBJ1-1; D may be TRBD1 (5 bases). V gave up 11 bases and J gave up 6 bases, with 19 bases separating them. Germline V gene lookup returns CDR1 MDHEN and CDR2 SYDVKM. CDR3 length equals 13 residues. This chain's CDR3 is CACQKGRLSEAFF. In nucleotides, the CDR3 is TGTGCCTGTCAAAAGGGACGGCTTTCTGAAGCTTTCTTT.

The V gene is TRBV4-1, the J gene TRBJ1-6, with a weak D call TRBD1 (6 bases). The V gene's germline CDR1 is MGHRA and CDR2 YSYEKL. The V end lost 0 bases, the J end lost 6 bases, and 18 bases lay between the germline ends. The CDR3 totals 18 residues. CDR3 sequence reads: CASSQDPPRTALNSPLHF. The CDR3 DNA reads TGCGCCAGCAGCCAAGATCCGCCGAGGACAGCGCTTAATTCACCCCTCCACTTT.

The rearrangement links TRBV18 to TRBJ1-1; D is undetermined. Germline lookup yields CDR1 KGHSH and CDR2 LQKENI. The V gene lost 3 bases and the J gene lost 1 base, with 15 bases spanning the gap. The CDR3 extends over 16 amino acids. The CDR3 spells CASSPLGVGPNTEAFF. The CDR3 nucleotides are TGTGCCAGCTCACCGCTTGGGGTAGGGCCGAACACTGAAGCTTTCTTT.

J is TRBJ1-5 and V is TRBV19; 9 positions match TRBD1. J lost 4 bases, V lost 3 bases, and 7 bases had no gene match. Germline V gene data show CDR1 as LNHDA and CDR2 as SQIVND (reference sequence). This CDR3 is built from 16 residues. CDR3 amino acids: CASSILAGTGNQPQHF. DNA of the CDR3: TGTGCCAGTAGTATTCTCGCCGGGACAGGGAATCAGCCCCAGCATTTT.

The rearrangement joins TRBV29-1 to TRBJ2-1; the D gene is possibly TRBD1 (9 bases). The germline gives CDR1 SQVTM, CDR2 ANQGSEA. The CDR3 length is 18 residues. Trimming stripped 4 bases from V and 8 bases from J, with 30 bases between. The CDR3 reads CSVGGQGTREGTVDEQFF. The CDR3 DNA is TGCAGCGTTGGAGGACAGGGGACTCGGGAGGGCACCGTGGATGAGCAGTTCTTC.

This clone was found once. The CDR3 loop is CATSRGMNTEAFF. Here the CDR3 DNA reads TGTGCCACCAGCAGGGGTATGAACACTGAAGCTTTCTTT. The chain combines TRBV15 with TRBJ1-1; D not certain. From germline, CDR1 is LNHNV and CDR2 YYDKDF (reference sequence). V was shortened by 3 bases and J by 0 bases, with 5 bases between the two germline ends. The CDR3 is 13 amino acids.

The CDR3 loop reads CSVAGFGYEQYF. The CDR3 coding sequence is TGCAGCGTTGCGGGTTTTGGATACGAGCAGTACTTC. The V call is TRBV29-1, the J call TRBJ2-7; unclear D gene. The germline V gene encodes CDR1 SQVTM and CDR2 ANQGSEA. V was trimmed by 4 bases and J by 4 bases, leaving 11 bases between them. CDR3 length: 12 residues.

The chain employs TRBV7-3 and TRBJ2-1; 10 bases map to TRBD2. From germline, CDR1 is SGHTA and CDR2 FQGTGA. Germline trimming cut 3 bases from V and 5 bases from J; bases unmatched to any gene: 4. This CDR3 has 15 residues. The CDR3 region has the DNA TGTGCCAGCAGCTTGGCTAGCGGGAGTCACAATGAGCAGTTCTTC. This sequence encodes CASSLASGSHNEQFF. The full variable domain, with the rest looked up from reference TRBV7-3 and TRBJ2-1, is GAGVSQTPSNKVTEKGKYVELRCDPISGHTALYWYRQSLGQGPEFLIYFQGTGAADDSGLPNDRFFAVRPEGSVSTLKIQRTERGDSAVYLCASSLASGSHNEQFFGPGTRLTVL.

The chain links TRBV19 to TRBJ1-1; D may be TRBD1 (5 bases). The germline CDR1 and CDR2 sequences are LNHDA and SQIVND (reference sequence). With 10 bases removed from V and 1 base from J, the gap between germline ends came to 10 bases. The CDR3 sequence is 12 residues long. Here the CDR3 reads CATWGTNTEAFF. The CDR3 DNA reads as TGTGCCACTTGGGGGACGAACACTGAAGCTTTCTTT.

V usage is TRBV9 and J usage is TRBJ1-2; D is unclear. The germline gives CDR1 SGDLS, CDR2 YYNGEE. V was trimmed by 0 bases and J by 0 bases, leaving 9 bases between them. There are 15 residues in the CDR3. In nucleotides, the CDR3 is TGTGCCAGCAGCGTAGCTGCGGATCCTAACTATGGCTACACCTTC. This translates into CASSVAADPNYGYTF. Together with reference TRBV9 and TRBJ1-2, the CDR3 gives the full variable domain: DSGVTQTPKHLITATGQRVTLRCSPRSGDLSVYWYQQSLDQGLQFLIQYYNGEERAKGNILERFSAQQFPDLHSELNLSSLELGDSALYFCASSVAADPNYGYTFGSGTRLTVV.

CDR3 residues: CASSNSGGDYEQYF. CDR3 sequence (DNA): TGTGCCAGCAGCAATAGCGGGGGGGACTACGAGCAGTACTTC. The chain employs TRBV2 and TRBJ2-7; 11 bases align to TRBD2. The CDR3 totals 14 residues. Germline V lookup: CDR1 SNHLY, CDR2 FYNNEI. V was pared by 6 bases and J by 3 bases, with 4 bases of the junction left unmatched. Together with reference TRBV2 and TRBJ2-7, the CDR3 gives the full variable domain: EPEVTQTPSHQVTQMGQEVILRCVPISNHLYFYWYRQILGQKVEFLVSFYNNEISEKSEIFDDQFSVERPDGSNFTLKIRSTKLEDSAMYFCASSNSGGDYEQYFGPGTRLTVT.

The chain links TRBV28 to TRBJ1-6; the D is unclear. V was pared by 6 bases and J by 9 bases, with 18 bases between. From germline, CDR1 is MDHEN and CDR2 SYDVKM. There are 15 residues in the CDR3. The CDR3 spells CASRATEAKVSPLHF. CDR3 DNA sequence: TGTGCCAGCAGAGCCACTGAGGCTAAGGTTTCACCCCTCCACTTT.

The rearrangement uses TRBV12-3 or TRBV12-4 and TRBJ2-7; a weak D match, TRBD2 (5 bases). V dropped 3 bases and J dropped 4 bases, with 10 bases sitting between them. The CDR3 has 13 amino acids. The DNA of the CDR3 is TGTGCCAGCAGTTTGAGGACTTCTTACGAGCAGTACTTC. Its protein is CASSLRTSYEQYF.

The chain joins TRBV5-1 to TRBJ2-7; D gene ambiguous. Germline assignment: CDR1 SGHRS and CDR2 YFSETQ. CDR3 length: 14 residues. V was trimmed by 2 bases and J by 5 bases, leaving 14 bases between them. CDR3 coding DNA: TGCGCCAGCAGCTTCCCGCCTAATACGGACGAGCAGTACTTC. Translating it yields CASSFPPNTDEQYF.

This clone was picked up one time. The rearrangement joins TRBV19 to TRBJ1-6, with D hard to call. In germline, CDR1 is LNHDA, CDR2 SQIVND (reference sequence). Between the trimmed V and J ends, which lost 9 bases and 0 bases, there was a span of 15 bases. The CDR3 has 16 residues. The DNA of the CDR3 is TGTGCCAGCAAGACAATCAAAAGCTCCTATAATTCACCCCTCCACTTT. Translating it yields CASKTIKSSYNSPLHF.

This chain uses TRBV6-5 with TRBJ1-4; D unresolved. Germline V gives CDR1 MNHEY, CDR2 SVGAGI. Deletions cut 8 bases from V and 5 bases from J, with 3 bases between. This CDR3 is built from 10 residues. The CDR3 DNA is TGTGCCAGCGGAAATGAAAAACTGTTTTTT. Translated, it gives CASGNEKLFF.

The J gene is TRBJ1-2, the V gene TRBV6-1; weak D call: TRBD1 (6 bases). CDR3 length equals 17 residues. Trimming left V 3 bases short and J 2 bases short, with 19 bases between. Per the germline V gene, CDR1 is MNHNS and CDR2 is SASEGT. The CDR3 here is CASSDNRVQFSNYGYTF. DNA of the CDR3: TGTGCCAGCAGTGACAACAGGGTTCAGTTCTCAAACTATGGCTACACCTTC.

V gene TRBV7-3 combines with J gene TRBJ2-7, with 8 bases lining up with TRBD2. Germline CDR1 SGHTA, CDR2 FQGTGA. The CDR3 length is 14 residues. V lost 3 bases to trimming and J lost 6 bases; unmatched junction nucleotides: 7. The CDR3 nucleotides read TGTGCCAGCAGCTTCGGGACTAGTCACAGCGAGCAGTACTTC. As protein: CASSFGTSHSEQYF.